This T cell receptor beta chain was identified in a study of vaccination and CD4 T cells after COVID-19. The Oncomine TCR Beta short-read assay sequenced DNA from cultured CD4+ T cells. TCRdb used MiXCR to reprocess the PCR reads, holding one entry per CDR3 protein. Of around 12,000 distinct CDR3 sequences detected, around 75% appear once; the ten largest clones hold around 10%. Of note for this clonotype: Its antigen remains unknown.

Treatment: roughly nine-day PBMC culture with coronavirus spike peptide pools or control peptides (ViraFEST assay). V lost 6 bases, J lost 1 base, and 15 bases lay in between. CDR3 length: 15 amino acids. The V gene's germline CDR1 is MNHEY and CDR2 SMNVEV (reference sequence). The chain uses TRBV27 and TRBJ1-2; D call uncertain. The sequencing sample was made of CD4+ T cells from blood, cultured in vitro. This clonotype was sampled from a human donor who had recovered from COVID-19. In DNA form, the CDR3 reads TGTGCCAGCAGCCCACGGCGAGGCGGTAACTATGGCTACACCTTC. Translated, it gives CASSPRRGGNYGYTF.